These 18 T cell receptor beta chains originate from one sample sequenced in a study of chemoradiotherapy in HPV16-positive cancers (dated by TCRdb to about 2022). The library was generated by the immunoSEQ multiplex PCR assay. Sourced from immuneACCESS, this table was stored by TCRdb with only in-frame sequences that have V and J called. A share of the clones is absent; for the studies checked, an unresolved V gene accounts for under half, and the remainder has no known explanation. Recorded for this sample are 6,700 or so clones; around 89% of them occurred a single time. The ten biggest clones cover 9% of the sample. The specimen comprised tumor tissue, sampled from a patient who underwent chemoradiotherapy. All receptors derive from a human donor with HPV-associated anogenital cancer.

The chain combines TRBV6-1 with TRBJ2-7; D is uncertain. Trimming removed 7 bases at V and 2 bases at J, with 6 bases between. The CDR3 is made up of 11 amino acids. Germline V gene lookup returns CDR1 MNHNS and CDR2 SASEGT. CDR3 sequence: CASTGTYEQYF. The CDR3 DNA sequence: TGTGCCAGCACGGGCACCTACGAGCAGTACTTC.

This chain links TRBV19 with TRBJ2-1; D may correspond to TRBD1 or TRBD2 (5 bases each). Germline V gene sequence: CDR1 LNHDA, CDR2 SQIVND (reference sequence). Deletions cut 5 bases from V and 10 bases from J, with 21 bases between. The CDR3 length is 15 residues. CDR3 DNA: TGTGCCAGTAGTCCGGGGACCTTGCTGGAATGGGAGCAGTTCTTC. Translated, it gives CASSPGTLLEWEQFF.

The V and J genes are TRBV5-1 and TRBJ1-4; D is perhaps TRBD1 (5 bases). V dropped 0 bases and J dropped 7 bases, with 13 bases sitting between them. The germline gives CDR1 SGHRS, CDR2 YFSETQ. This CDR3 spans 15 amino acids. The DNA of the CDR3 is TGCGCCAGCAGCTTGGCTTCGAGGGGAGGTGAAAAACTGTTTTTT. As protein: CASSLASRGGEKLFF. Based on the CDR3 plus reference TRBV5-1 and TRBJ1-4, the full variable domain is KAGVTQTPRYLIKTRGQQVTLSCSPISGHRSVSWYQQTPGQGLQFLFEYFSETQRNKGNFPGRFSGRQFSNSRSEMNVSTLELGDSALYLCASSLASRGGEKLFFGSGTQLSVL.

To note about this clone: In the same sample, other DNA sequences code for this CDR3. The chain couples TRBV7-3 to TRBJ1-1; D is unclear. Germline CDR1 SGHTA, CDR2 FQGTGA. This CDR3 contains 18 residues. Trimming took off 5 bases at V and 0 bases at J, with 22 bases between the two ends. The CDR3, as DNA: TGTGCCAGCAGCCTTTATTCGAGGGTGTCCTCCATGAACACTGAAGCTTTCTTT. Translating gives CASSLYSRVSSMNTEAFF.

This clone occurred once. The genes are TRBV5-1 and TRBJ2-2; 7 bases are a match to TRBD1. The CDR3 contains 14 residues. The J segment lost 6 bases and the V segment lost 4 bases, leaving 6 bases of the junction unmatched. Germline V gives CDR1 SGHRS, CDR2 YFSETQ. The CDR3 nucleotides read TGCGCCAGCAGCCCAGAGACAGGGTCCGGGGAGCTGTTTTTT. Translated: CASSPETGSGELFF.

This chain connects TRBV29-1 to TRBJ2-1, with D hard to call. CDR3 length: 11 residues. CDR1 is SQVTM and CDR2 is ANQGSEA in the germline V gene. V was clipped by 4 bases and J by 6 bases, with 7 bases between them. The CDR3 is CSVASSNEQFF. The CDR3 DNA follows: TGCAGCGTTGCTTCTAGCAATGAGCAGTTCTTC.

V is TRBV5-1 and J is TRBJ2-1; 14 bases are shared with TRBD2. V trimming: 1 base; J trimming: 0 bases; junction bases outside the gene matches: 9. Germline loops: CDR1 SGHRS, CDR2 YFSETQ. The CDR3 extends over 20 amino acids. The CDR3 nucleotides are TGCGCCAGCAGCTTGTTAGGGACTAGCGGGGGCCCAAGCTCCTACAATGAGCAGTTCTTC. Translated, it gives CASSLLGTSGGPSSYNEQFF.

The chain links TRBV9 to TRBJ2-5; 8 bases agree with TRBD2. The germline V gene has CDR1 SGDLS and CDR2 YYNGEE. This CDR3 is 14 amino acids long. V shed 4 bases, J shed 5 bases, and the junction held 7 bases outside the gene matches. Here the CDR3 DNA reads TGTGCCAGCAGCCCGCGGACTAGCCCGGAGACCCAGTACTTC. Its translation: CASSPRTSPETQYF.

The J gene is TRBJ2-1, the V gene TRBV10-1; no reliable D call. The V gene lost 2 bases and the J gene lost 0 bases, with 11 bases spanning the gap. Germline loops: CDR1 WNHNN, CDR2 SYGVQD (reference sequence). This CDR3 contains 16 residues. In nucleotides, the CDR3 is TGCGCCAGCAGTGAGGGCCGTGGAAACTCCTACAATGAGCAGTTCTTC. Translated: CASSEGRGNSYNEQFF.

V and J are TRBV6-5 and TRBJ2-7; the match to TRBD1 covers 9 bases. CDR1 MNHEY and CDR2 SVGAGI come from the germline V gene. The CDR3 runs 13 residues. V shed 0 bases, J shed 12 bases, and the junction held 6 bases outside the gene matches. The CDR3 sequence: CASSYSWRDRVYF. The CDR3 DNA reads TGTGCCAGCAGTTACTCTTGGCGGGACAGGGTGTACTTC.

This chain links TRBV6-1 with TRBJ1-3; D unclear. The CDR3 is 13 amino acids. V was shortened by 5 bases and J by 5 bases, with 10 bases between the two germline ends. Germline values: CDR1 MNHNS, CDR2 SASEGT. The CDR3 here is CASSPEERNTIYF. CDR3 nucleotide sequence: TGTGCCAGCAGTCCTGAGGAGCGAAACACCATATATTTT.

About this clone itself: Other DNA sequences in the same sample also yield this CDR3. For the CDR3, the DNA is TGTGCCTGGCGTAACTATGGCTACACCTTC. Protein product: CAWRNYGYTF. The rearrangement joins TRBV30 to TRBJ1-2; no clear D gene. Germline CDR1 reads GTSNPN; CDR2 reads SVGIG (reference sequence). The CDR3 contains 10 residues. V lost 5 bases to trimming and J lost 1 base, with 2 bases between them. Filled out from reference TRBV30 and TRBJ1-2, the complete variable domain reads SQTIHQWPATLVQPVGSPLSLECTVEGTSNPNLYWYRQAAGRGLQLLFYSVGIGQISSEVPQNLSASRPQDRQFILSSKKLLLSDSGFYLCAWRNYGYTFGSGTRLTVV.

The chain uses TRBV12-5 and TRBJ2-7; weak D call: TRBD1 (6 bases). V was clipped by 4 bases and J by 0 bases, with 10 bases between them. Germline lookup yields CDR1 LGHNT and CDR2 FRNRAP. The CDR3 is 14 residues long. CDR3 nucleotides: TGTGCTAGTGGTTCCGGACAGTCCTCCTACGAGCAGTACTTC. Translating gives CASGSGQSSYEQYF.

The chain combines TRBV11-2 with TRBJ2-1, with a possible D match to TRBD2 (6 bases). V shed 1 base and J shed 4 bases, with 8 bases lying between them. This CDR3 has 14 residues. Germline assignment: CDR1 SGHAT and CDR2 FQNNGV. The CDR3 is CASSLAGGYNEQFF. CDR3 sequence (DNA): TGTGCCAGCAGCTTAGCCGGGGGATACAATGAGCAGTTCTTC.

The chain recombines TRBV5-6 with TRBJ2-3; a possible D gene is TRBD1 (5 bases). With 6 bases removed from V and 0 bases from J, the gap between germline ends came to 17 bases. This CDR3 is built from 16 residues. Looked up from germline, CDR1 is SGHDT and CDR2 is YYEEEE. CDR3 nucleotide sequence: TGTGCCAGCACCCCTGGGGCCCCTCTTAGCACAGATACGCAGTATTTT. The encoded protein is CASTPGAPLSTDTQYF.

The CDR3 DNA reads as TGTGCCTGGAGTGCGGCGGGGGGCTTTGGAAACACCATATATTTT. Its protein product is CAWSAAGGFGNTIYF. The chain combines TRBV30 with TRBJ1-3; perhaps TRBD1 as D (6 bases). The CDR3 has 15 amino acids. Trimming shortened V by 1 base and J by 3 bases, and 13 bases separated the two germline ends. Germline CDR1 and CDR2: GTSNPN and SVGIG (reference sequence).

The chain joins TRBV4-1 to TRBJ2-5; 7 nucleotides line up with TRBD2. The CDR3 extends over 12 amino acids. V was clipped by 0 bases and J by 9 bases; unmatched bases: 1. CDR1 is MGHRA and CDR2 is YSYEKL in the germline V gene. The CDR3 sequence: CASSQDGGAQYF. The CDR3 DNA is TGCGCCAGCAGCCAAGATGGGGGGGCCCAGTACTTC.

This clone was seen only a few times. The chain employs TRBV10-2 and TRBJ1-1, with 8 bases matching TRBD1. J was trimmed by 1 base and V by 8 bases; bases with no gene match: 9. The CDR3 spans 15 residues. In germline, CDR1 is WSHSY, CDR2 SAAADI. Written as DNA, the CDR3 is TGCGCCAGCTGGGACAGGAGGGTAGCGAACACTGAAGCTTTCTTT. Translating gives CASWDRRVANTEAFF.